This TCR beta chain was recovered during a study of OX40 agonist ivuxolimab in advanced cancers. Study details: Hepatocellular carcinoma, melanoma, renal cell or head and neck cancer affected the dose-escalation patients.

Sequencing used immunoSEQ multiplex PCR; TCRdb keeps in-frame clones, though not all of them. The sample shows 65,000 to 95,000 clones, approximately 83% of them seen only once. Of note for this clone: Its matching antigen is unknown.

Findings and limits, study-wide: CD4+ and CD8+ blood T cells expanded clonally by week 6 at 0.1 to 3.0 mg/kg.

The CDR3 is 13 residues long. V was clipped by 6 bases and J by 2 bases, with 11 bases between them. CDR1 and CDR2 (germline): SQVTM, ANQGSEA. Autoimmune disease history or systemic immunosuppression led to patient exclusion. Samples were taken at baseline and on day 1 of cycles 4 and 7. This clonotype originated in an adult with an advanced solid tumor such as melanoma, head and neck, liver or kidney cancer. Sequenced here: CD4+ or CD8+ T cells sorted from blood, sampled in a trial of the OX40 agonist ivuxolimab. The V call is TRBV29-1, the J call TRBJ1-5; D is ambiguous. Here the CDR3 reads CSVADGGNQPQHF. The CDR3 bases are TGCAGCGTGGCGGACGGGGGCAATCAGCCCCAGCATTTT. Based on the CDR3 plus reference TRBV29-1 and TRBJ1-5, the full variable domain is SAVISQKPSRDICQRGTSLTIQCQVDSQVTMMFWYRQQPGQSLTLIATANQGSEATYESGFVIDKFPISRPNLTFSTLTVSNMSPEDSSIYLCSVADGGNQPQHFGDGTRLSIL.